Listed below are T cell receptor beta chains from one sample, sequenced in a study of shared clonotypes between healthy human individuals. TCRdb's table, derived via immunoSEQ multiplex PCR, lists solely in-frame clones and lacks some. The profile shows roughly 170,000 clones, 66% of them singletons. The sequencing sample was made of memory CD4+ T cells sorted from blood. The receptors stem from a man aged 25-45 years in good health. Both conserved end residues are part of each CDR3. D genes are given only for firm matches. Clone sizes are given selectively: once, few, many, or a class where the clone is expanded.

>14|TRBJ2-7|TRBV7-2|-|-
TGTGCCAGCAGCTTAGTTCCAGGGTCCTACGAGCAGTACTTC
CASSLVPGSYEQYF
>14|TRBJ2-4|TRBV11-2|-|-
TGTGCCAGCAGCCTATCCAGTAATCAAAACATTCAGTACTTC
CASSLSSNQNIQYF
>15|TRBJ2-2|TRBV6-5|-|TRBD1
TGTGCCAGCAGAAGCAGGGGGCCGAACACCGGGGAGCTGTTTTTT
CASRSRGPNTGELFF
>17|TRBJ2-4|TRBV9|-|-
TGTGCCAGCAGCGTAGACTCGGGGGCGGGAGTCAAAAACATTCAGTACTTC
CASSVDSGAGVKNIQYF
>15|TRBJ2-5|TRBV7-2|-|TRBD1
TGTGCCAGCAGCCAACAGACAGGGGGCCCAGAGACCCAGTACTTC
CASSQQTGGPETQYF
>15|TRBJ2-5|TRBV5-1|-|TRBD2
TGCGCCAGCAGCTTGACTAGCGGGAGGGGGGAGACCCAGTACTTC
CASSLTSGRGETQYF
>14|TRBJ2-3|TRBV29-1|once|TRBD1
TGCAGCGTTGTGCGACAGGGGGCCACAGATACGCAGTATTTT
CSVVRQGATDTQYF
>15|TRBJ2-5|TRBV18|-|-
TGTGCCAGCTCAATGGCCCAAACCCCTGGTGAGACCCAGTACTTC
CASSMAQTPGETQYF
>12|TRBJ2-5|TRBV5-1|-|-
TGCGCCAGCAGCCCGTCCCAAGAGACCCAGTACTTC
CASSPSQETQYF
>13|TRBJ1-1|TRBV5-1|-|-
TGCGCCAGCAGCACCCACCAGGGAAATGAAGCTTTCTTT
CASSTHQGNEAFF
>12|TRBJ1-1|TRBV28|once|-
TGTGCCAGCAGTAGCGGGGGCTGGGGAGCTTTCTTT
CASSSGGWGAFF
>11|TRBJ2-5|TRBV11-2|few|-
TGTGCCAGCAGCTTAGAAGAGACCCAGTACTTC
CASSLEETQYF
>14|TRBJ1-5|TRBV5-5|-|TRBD1
TGTGCCAGCAGCTCCACAGGGGGCAGGCAGCCCCAGCATTTT
CASSSTGGRQPQHF
>12|TRBJ2-7|TRBV2|-|-
TGTGCCAGCAGTGTTGGGGAGTACGAGCAGTACTTC
CASSVGEYEQYF
>15|TRBJ2-7|TRBV15|-|TRBD2
TGTGCCACCAGCCAAGTAGCGGGATCGTCCTACGAGCAGTACTTC
CATSQVAGSSYEQYF
>14|TRBJ2-7|TRBV29-1|-|TRBD1
TGCAGTATATTTCTGACAGGGCCATTCTACGAGCAGTACTTC
CSIFLTGPFYEQYF
>14|TRBJ2-2|TRBV14|few|-
TGTGCCAGCAGCCAATCAGTGGCAGGCGGGGAGCTGTTTTTT
CASSQSVAGGELFF
>14|TRBJ2-7|TRBV6-5|-|-
TGTGCCAGCAGGGCACAGGGAGGTCGTAACGAGCAGTACTTC
CASRAQGGRNEQYF
>14|TRBJ1-3|TRBV7-2|-|-
TGTGCCAGCAGCCCCGGGGGGTCTCGAAACACCATATATTTT
CASSPGGSRNTIYF
>13|TRBJ2-7|TRBV6-1|-|-
TGTGCCAGCCGCGAAAGGGGACCCTACGAGCAGTACTTC
CASRERGPYEQYF
>16|TRBJ2-7|TRBV7-2|-|TRBD2
TGTGCCAGCAGCTTAGCGGGGACTAGCGGCTCCTACGAGCAGTACTTC
CASSLAGTSGSYEQYF
>13|TRBJ2-1|TRBV5-1|-|-
TGCGCCAGCAGCGCTCGAGGGTACAATGAGCAGTTCTTC
CASSARGYNEQFF
>16|TRBJ2-1|TRBV5-1|few|-
TGCGCCAGCAGCTTTGCCGGGACCCACCAAGGCGATGAGCAGTTCTTC
CASSFAGTHQGDEQFF
>17|TRBJ2-7|TRBV11-2|-|TRBD1
TGTGCCAGCAGCTTTTTCCCCACGGGACAGGTCGGATACGAGCAGTACTTC
CASSFFPTGQVGYEQYF
>16|TRBJ2-1|TRBV9|-|TRBD2
TGTGCCAGCAGCGAGAGGCCGGGACTAGCGAGCAATGAGCAGTTCTTC
CASSERPGLASNEQFF
>12|TRBJ1-1|TRBV7-8|few|-
TGTGCCAGCGCACGGGAGAACACTGAAGCTTTCTTT
CASARENTEAFF
>13|TRBJ1-3|TRBV2|once|-
TGTGCCAGCAGAGCGGGATCGAGAAACACCATATATTTT
CASRAGSRNTIYF
>15|TRBJ2-1|TRBV5-5|-|TRBD2
TGTGCCAGCAGCCCCGGACTTAGCGGGGACAATGAGCAGTTCTTC
CASSPGLSGDNEQFF
>14|TRBJ2-1|TRBV6-6|-|-
TGTGCCAGCAGGAGGATGAGCTCCTACAATGAGCAGTTCTTC
CASRRMSSYNEQFF
>15|TRBJ2-1|TRBV14|once|-
TGTGCCAGCAGCCCCTACACAGGGTGGACCAATGAGCAGTTCTTC
CASSPYTGWTNEQFF
>13|TRBJ2-5|TRBV12-5|-|TRBD1
TGTGCTAGTGGTTTGTCAGGGGGAGAGACCCAGTACTTC
CASGLSGGETQYF
>15|TRBJ2-1|TRBV9|-|-
TGTGCCAGCAGCTCGCGCATGGCCCTAGCCAATGAGCAGTTCTTC
CASSSRMALANEQFF
>15|TRBJ1-4|TRBV5-5|few|-
TGTGCCAGCAGCTGGGGGACCGGGCGTAATGAAAAACTGTTTTTT
CASSWGTGRNEKLFF
>15|TRBJ1-3|TRBV10-3|-|TRBD1
TGTGCCATCACCCGGGACAGCAACTCTGGAAACACCATATATTTT
CAITRDSNSGNTIYF
>20|TRBJ2-7|TRBV18|-|-
TGTGCCAGCTCAATTTTGGGGGTGACAGGCGTCTCCCTTTCGCGCTACGAGCAGTACTTC
CASSILGVTGVSLSRYEQYF
>12|TRBJ2-3|TRBV29-1|-|-
TGCAGCGGCCGTGTCGAATCAGATACGCAGTATTTT
CSGRVESDTQYF
>14|TRBJ1-2|TRBV19|-|-
TGTGCCAGTAGTGCAGCTCCACCAAACTATGGCTACACCTTC
CASSAAPPNYGYTF
>13|TRBJ2-7|TRBV2|-|-
TGTGCCAGCAGCCCGGACCGGTCCTACGAGCAGTACTTC
CASSPDRSYEQYF
>15|TRBJ2-1|TRBV7-2|-|TRBD2
TGTGCCAGCAGCCTAAGTAGCGGGGGATACAATGAGCAGTTCTTC
CASSLSSGGYNEQFF
>14|TRBJ1-1|TRBV25-1|once|-
TGTGCCAGCACGAATAGCGGCACATGGGCTGAAGCTTTCTTT
CASTNSGTWAEAFF
>14|TRBJ2-7|TRBV28|-|TRBD1
TGTGCCAGCAGTTTATGGGCCAGGGGGTACGAGCAGTACTTC
CASSLWARGYEQYF
>12|TRBJ2-3|TRBV28|-|-
TGTGCGGCGTATTCTAGCACAGATACGCAGTATTTT
CAAYSSTDTQYF
>14|TRBJ2-2|TRBV29-1|few|-
TGCAGCGTGAGGCAGGGTATAGTCACCGGGGAGCTGTTTTTT
CSVRQGIVTGELFF
>13|TRBJ2-7|TRBV6-1|-|-
TGTGCCAGCAGTGAAGGCTCTCAGAACGAGCAGTACTTC
CASSEGSQNEQYF
>14|TRBJ1-5|TRBV19|-|TRBD1
TGTGCCAGTAGCCTGACAGGGCCAAATCAGCCCCAGCATTTT
CASSLTGPNQPQHF
>16|TRBJ1-4|TRBV4-2|once|-
TGTGCCAGCAGCCCTCTGATCGCAGGTTTCGATGAAAAACTGTTTTTT
CASSPLIAGFDEKLFF
>12|TRBJ2-5|TRBV7-9|-|-
TGTGCCAGCAGCACCGAAGCCGGGACCCAGTACTTC
CASSTEAGTQYF
>16|TRBJ1-2|TRBV4-1|-|TRBD1
TGCGCCAGCAGCCAAAACCTTAGGACAGGTGGCTATGGCTACACCTTC
CASSQNLRTGGYGYTF
>16|TRBJ1-1|TRBV7-6|-|TRBD1
TGTGCCAGCAGCCCATCTGGGACAGGGTTGAACACTGAAGCTTTCTTT
CASSPSGTGLNTEAFF
>13|TRBJ2-7|TRBV6-1|few|-
TGTGCCAGCGGGAACGGGATTTCCTACGAGCAGTACTTC
CASGNGISYEQYF
>16|TRBJ2-1|TRBV4-3|few|TRBD2
TGCGCCAGCAGCCGTCTTACTAGCGGGAGTTACAATGAGCAGTTCTTC
CASSRLTSGSYNEQFF
>12|TRBJ2-3|TRBV2|-|TRBD1
TGTGCCAGCAGGGGGGACAGGGTTGCGCAGTATTTT
CASRGDRVAQYF
>15|TRBJ2-4|TRBV28|-|-
TGTGCCAGCAGTTTAGGGCAGGTAGCCAAAAACATTCAGTACTTC
CASSLGQVAKNIQYF
>14|TRBJ2-3|TRBV13|-|TRBD1
TGTGCCAGCAGCGGCCGGGACAGGGGTCCTACGCAGTATTTT
CASSGRDRGPTQYF